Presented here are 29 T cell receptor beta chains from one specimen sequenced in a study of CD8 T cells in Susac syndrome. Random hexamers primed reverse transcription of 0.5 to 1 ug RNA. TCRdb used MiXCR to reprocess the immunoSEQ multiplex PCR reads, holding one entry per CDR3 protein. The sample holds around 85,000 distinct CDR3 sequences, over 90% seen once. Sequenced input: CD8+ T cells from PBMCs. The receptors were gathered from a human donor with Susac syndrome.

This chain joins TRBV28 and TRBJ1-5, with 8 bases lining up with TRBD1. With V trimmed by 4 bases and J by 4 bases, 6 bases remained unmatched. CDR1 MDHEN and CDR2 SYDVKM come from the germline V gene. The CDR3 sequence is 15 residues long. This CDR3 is CASSYGQGENQPQHF. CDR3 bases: TGTGCCAGCAGTTATGGACAGGGTGAGAATCAGCCCCAGCATTTT.

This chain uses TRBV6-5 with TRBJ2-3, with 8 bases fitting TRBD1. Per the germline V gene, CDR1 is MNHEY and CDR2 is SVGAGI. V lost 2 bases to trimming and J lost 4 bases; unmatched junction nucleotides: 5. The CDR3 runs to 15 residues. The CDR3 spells CASSYQGANADTQYF. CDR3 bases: TGTGCCAGCAGTTACCAGGGGGCGAACGCAGATACGCAGTATTTT.

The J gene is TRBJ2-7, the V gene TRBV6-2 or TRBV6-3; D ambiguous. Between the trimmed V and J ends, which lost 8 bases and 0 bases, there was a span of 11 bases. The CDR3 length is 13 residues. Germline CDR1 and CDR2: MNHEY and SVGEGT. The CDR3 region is CASGNTGSYEQYF. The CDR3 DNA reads TGTGCCAGCGGCAACACGGGCTCCTACGAGCAGTACTTC.

This chain's CDR3 is CASSEAGGGQYF. CDR3 DNA sequence: TGTGCCAGCAGTGAGGCTGGCGGGGGGCAGTATTTT. The chain uses TRBV6-2 or TRBV6-3 and TRBJ2-3; 7 nucleotides line up with TRBD2. V was pared by 5 bases and J by 11 bases, with 7 bases of the junction left unmatched. CDR3 length equals 12 residues. Germline-derived CDR1 and CDR2 are MNHEY and SVGEGT.

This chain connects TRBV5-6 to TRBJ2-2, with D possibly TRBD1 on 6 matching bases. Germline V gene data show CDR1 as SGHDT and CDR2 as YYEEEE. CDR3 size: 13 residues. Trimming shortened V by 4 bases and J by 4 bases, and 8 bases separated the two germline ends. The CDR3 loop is CASSQTGTGELFF. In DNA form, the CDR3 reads TGTGCCAGCAGCCAGACAGGCACCGGGGAGCTGTTTTTT. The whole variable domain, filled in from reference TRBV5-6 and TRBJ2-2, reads DAGVTQSPTHLIKTRGQQVTLRCSPKSGHDTVSWYQQALGQGPQFIFQYYEEEERQRGNFPDRFSGHQFPNYSSELNVNALLLGDSALYLCASSQTGTGELFFGEGSRLTVL.

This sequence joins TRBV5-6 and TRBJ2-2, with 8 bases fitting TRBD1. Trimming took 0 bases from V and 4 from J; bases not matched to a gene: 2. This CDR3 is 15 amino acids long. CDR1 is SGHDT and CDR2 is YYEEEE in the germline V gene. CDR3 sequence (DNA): TGTGCCAGCAGCTTGGGGACAGGGAGCACCGGGGAGCTGTTTTTT. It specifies CASSLGTGSTGELFF.

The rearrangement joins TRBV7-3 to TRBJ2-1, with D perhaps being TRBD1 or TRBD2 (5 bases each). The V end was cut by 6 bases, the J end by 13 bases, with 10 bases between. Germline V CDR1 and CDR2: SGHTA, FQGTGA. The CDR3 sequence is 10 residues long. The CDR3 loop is CASRPGRQFF. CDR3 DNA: TGTGCCAGCAGGCCGGGACGTCAGTTCTTC.

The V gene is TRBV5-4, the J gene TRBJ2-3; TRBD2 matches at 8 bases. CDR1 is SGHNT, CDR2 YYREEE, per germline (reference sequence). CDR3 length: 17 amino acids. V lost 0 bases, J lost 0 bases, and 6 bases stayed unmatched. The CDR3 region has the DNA TGTGCCAGCAGCTTGGGGGGGTCTAGCGGGAGCACAGATACGCAGTATTTT. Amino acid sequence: CASSLGGSSGSTDTQYF.

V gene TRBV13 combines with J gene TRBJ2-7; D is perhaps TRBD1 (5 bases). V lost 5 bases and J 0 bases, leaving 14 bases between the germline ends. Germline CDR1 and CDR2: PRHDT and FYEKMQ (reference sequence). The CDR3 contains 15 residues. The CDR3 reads CASSTRDWSSYEQYF. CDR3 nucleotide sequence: TGTGCCAGCAGCACCAGGGATTGGAGCTCCTACGAGCAGTACTTC.

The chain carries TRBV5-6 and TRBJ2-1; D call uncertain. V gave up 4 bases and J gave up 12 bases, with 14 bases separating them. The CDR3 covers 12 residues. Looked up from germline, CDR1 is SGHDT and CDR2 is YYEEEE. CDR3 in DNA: TGTGCCAGCAGCGTCTCCCCCGGACGGCAGTTCTTC. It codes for CASSVSPGRQFF.

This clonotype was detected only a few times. The CDR3 nucleotides are TGTGCCAGCAGCCAAGATTGGGGATCCTACGAGCAGTACTTC. Its protein product is CASSQDWGSYEQYF. The chain combines TRBV3-1 with TRBJ2-7; D is unclear. Germline V gene sequence: CDR1 LGHDT, CDR2 YNNKEL (reference sequence). V gave up 0 bases and J gave up 1 base, with 7 bases separating them. There are 14 residues in the CDR3.

CDR3 nucleotides: TGCGCCAGCAGCCAAGGAATCTCTCTGGGGGTCCTGGGCTACGAGCAGTACTTC. It is translated as CASSQGISLGVLGYEQYF. This sequence joins TRBV4-1 and TRBJ2-7, with D possibly being TRBD1 or TRBD2 (5 bases each). Deletions cut 1 base from V and 3 bases from J, with 22 bases between. Per the germline V gene, CDR1 is MGHRA and CDR2 is YSYEKL. CDR3 length equals 18 residues.

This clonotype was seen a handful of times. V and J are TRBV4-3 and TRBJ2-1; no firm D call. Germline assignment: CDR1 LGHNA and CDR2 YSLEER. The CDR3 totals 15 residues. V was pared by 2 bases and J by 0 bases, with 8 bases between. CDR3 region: CASSQFHSSYNEQFF. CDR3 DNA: TGCGCCAGCAGCCAATTCCACTCCTCCTACAATGAGCAGTTCTTC.

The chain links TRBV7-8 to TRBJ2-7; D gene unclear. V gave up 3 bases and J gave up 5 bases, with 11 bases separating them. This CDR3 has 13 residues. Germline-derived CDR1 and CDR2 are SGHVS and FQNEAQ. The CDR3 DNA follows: TGTGCCAGCAGCTTTGGAAGGGCCGACGAGCAGTACTTC. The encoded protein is CASSFGRADEQYF. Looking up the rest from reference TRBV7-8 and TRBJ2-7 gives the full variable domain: GAGVSQSPRYKVAKRGQDVALRCDPISGHVSLFWYQQALGQGPEFLTYFQNEAQLDKSGLPSDRFFAERPEGSVSTLKIQRTQQEDSAVYLCASSFGRADEQYFGPGTRLTVT.

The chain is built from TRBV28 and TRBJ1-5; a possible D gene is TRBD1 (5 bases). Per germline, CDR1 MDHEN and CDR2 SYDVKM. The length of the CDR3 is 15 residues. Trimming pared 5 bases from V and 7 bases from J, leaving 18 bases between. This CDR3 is CASSPPGRVYQPQHF. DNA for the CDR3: TGTGCCAGCAGTCCCCCCGGCAGGGTTTACCAGCCCCAGCATTTT.

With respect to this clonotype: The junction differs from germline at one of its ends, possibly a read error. The CDR3 DNA follows: TGTGCCCGCAGTCATGGGGGGGAGCAGTACTTC. This sequence encodes CARSHGGEQYF. The chain carries TRBV2 and TRBJ2-7; D perhaps matches TRBD2 (6 bases). This CDR3 is 11 amino acids long. From germline, CDR1 is SNHLY and CDR2 FYNNEI.

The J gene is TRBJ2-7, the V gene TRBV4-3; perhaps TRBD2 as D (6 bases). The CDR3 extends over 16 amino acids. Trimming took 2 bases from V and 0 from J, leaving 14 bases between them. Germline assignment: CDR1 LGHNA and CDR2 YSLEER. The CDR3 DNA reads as TGCGCCAGCAGCCAAAGTTATGGGACTTCCTCCTACGAGCAGTACTTC. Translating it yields CASSQSYGTSSYEQYF.

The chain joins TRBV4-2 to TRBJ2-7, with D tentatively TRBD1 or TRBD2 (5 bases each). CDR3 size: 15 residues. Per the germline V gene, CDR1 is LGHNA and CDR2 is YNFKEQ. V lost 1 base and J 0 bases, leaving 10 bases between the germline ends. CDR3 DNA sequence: TGTGCCAGCAGCCAAGCGGGACGGAGCTCCTACGAGCAGTACTTC. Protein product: CASSQAGRSSYEQYF.

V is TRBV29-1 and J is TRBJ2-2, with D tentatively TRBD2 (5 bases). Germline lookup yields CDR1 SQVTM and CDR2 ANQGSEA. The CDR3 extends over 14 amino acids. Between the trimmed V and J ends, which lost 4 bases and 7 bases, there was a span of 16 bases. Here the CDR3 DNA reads TGCAGCGTTGGTTCCCCTACGGGGATCGGGGAGCTGTTTTTT. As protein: CSVGSPTGIGELFF.

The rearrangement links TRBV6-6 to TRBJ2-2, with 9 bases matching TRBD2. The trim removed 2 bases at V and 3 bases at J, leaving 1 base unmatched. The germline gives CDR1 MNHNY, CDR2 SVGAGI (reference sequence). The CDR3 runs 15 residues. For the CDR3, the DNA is TGTGCCAGCAGTTACCTAGCGGGATACACCGGGGAGCTGTTTTTT. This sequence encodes CASSYLAGYTGELFF.

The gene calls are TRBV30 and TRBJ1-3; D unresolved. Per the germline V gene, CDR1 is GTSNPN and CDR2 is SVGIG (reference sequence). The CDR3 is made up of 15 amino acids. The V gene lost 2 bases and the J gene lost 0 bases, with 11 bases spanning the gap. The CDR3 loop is CAWSTYGVSGNTIYF. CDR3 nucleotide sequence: TGTGCCTGGAGTACGTACGGAGTCTCTGGAAACACCATATATTTT.

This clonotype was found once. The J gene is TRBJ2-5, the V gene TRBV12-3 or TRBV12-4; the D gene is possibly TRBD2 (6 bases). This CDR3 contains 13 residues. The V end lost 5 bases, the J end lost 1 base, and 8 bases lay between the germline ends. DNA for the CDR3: TGTGCCAGCAGTGAGACTAGCCAAGAGACCCAGTACTTC. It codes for CASSETSQETQYF.

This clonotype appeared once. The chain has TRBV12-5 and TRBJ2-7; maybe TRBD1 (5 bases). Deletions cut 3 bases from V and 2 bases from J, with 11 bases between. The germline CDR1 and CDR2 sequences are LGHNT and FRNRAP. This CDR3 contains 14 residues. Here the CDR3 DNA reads TGTGCTAGTGGTTTTTCAGGGAAACCCTACGAGCAGTACTTC. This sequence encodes CASGFSGKPYEQYF.

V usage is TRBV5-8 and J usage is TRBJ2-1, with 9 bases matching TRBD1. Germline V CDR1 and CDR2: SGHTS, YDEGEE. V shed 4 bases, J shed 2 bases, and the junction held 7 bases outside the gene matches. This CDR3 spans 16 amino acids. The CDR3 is CASSGRYRGPYNEQFF. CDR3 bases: TGTGCCAGCAGCGGCCGGTACAGGGGGCCCTACAATGAGCAGTTCTTC.

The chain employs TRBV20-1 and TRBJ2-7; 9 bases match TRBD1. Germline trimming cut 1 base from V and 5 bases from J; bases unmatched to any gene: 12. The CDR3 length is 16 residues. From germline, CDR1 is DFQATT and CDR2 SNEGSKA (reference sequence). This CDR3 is CSARAQPGTGQNEQYF. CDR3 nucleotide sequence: TGCAGTGCTAGAGCTCAGCCCGGGACAGGGCAGAACGAGCAGTACTTC.

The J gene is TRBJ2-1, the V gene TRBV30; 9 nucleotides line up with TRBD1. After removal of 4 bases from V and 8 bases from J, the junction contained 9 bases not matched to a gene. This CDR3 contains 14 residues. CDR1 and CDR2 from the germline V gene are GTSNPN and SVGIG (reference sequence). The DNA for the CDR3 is TGTGCCTGGATTCGCGACAGGGGGGTTTATGAGCAGTTCTTC. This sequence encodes CAWIRDRGVYEQFF.

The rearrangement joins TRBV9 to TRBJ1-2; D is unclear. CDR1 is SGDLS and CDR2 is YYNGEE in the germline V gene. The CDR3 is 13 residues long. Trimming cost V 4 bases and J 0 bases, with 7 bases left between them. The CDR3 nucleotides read TGTGCCAGCAGCCCCGTTTCTAACTATGGCTACACCTTC. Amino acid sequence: CASSPVSNYGYTF.

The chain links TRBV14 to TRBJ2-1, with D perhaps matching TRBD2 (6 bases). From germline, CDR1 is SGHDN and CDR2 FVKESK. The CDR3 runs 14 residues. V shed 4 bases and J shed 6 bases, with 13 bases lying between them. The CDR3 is CASSREAYGNEQFF. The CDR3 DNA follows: TGTGCCAGCAGCCGGGAGGCATATGGCAATGAGCAGTTCTTC.

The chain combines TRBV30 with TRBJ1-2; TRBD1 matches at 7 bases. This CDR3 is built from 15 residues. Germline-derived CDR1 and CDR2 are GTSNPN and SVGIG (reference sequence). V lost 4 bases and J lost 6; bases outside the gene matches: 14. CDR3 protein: CAWMGPGTVGNGYTF. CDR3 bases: TGTGCCTGGATGGGACCCGGGACAGTAGGAAATGGCTACACCTTC.